This is a list of T cell receptor beta chains from one sample in a study of T cell changes during pregnancy in multiple sclerosis. The repertoire was sequenced with immunoSEQ multiplex PCR; TCRdb's copy has only in-frame clones and lacks some. The sample holds approximately 59,000 clones, around 93% seen once. The sample in question was CD4+ T cells from peripheral blood mononuclear cells, obtained before pregnancy. Receptor source: a female donor with multiple sclerosis, enrolled in a pregnancy study. Each CDR3 is given with its conserved first and last residue. The D gene is left open where the match is weak. Some rows mark clone size as missing; the rest say once, few, many or name a class of expanded clone.

size	J	D	V	CDR3	DNA
NA	TRBJ1-5	NA	TRBV28	CASSSERGQPQHF	TGTGCCAGCAGCTCCGAAAGGGGTCAGCCCCAGCATTTT
NA	TRBJ2-7	TRBD2	TRBV2	CASSSRLAGGEQYF	TGTGCCAGCAGTTCGAGACTAGCGGGAGGTGAGCAGTACTTC
NA	TRBJ2-3	TRBD2	TRBV10-3	CAISGLASTDTQYF	TGTGCCATCAGTGGACTAGCGAGCACAGATACGCAGTATTTT
NA	TRBJ2-1	TRBD2	TRBV5-4	CASSLTQRGGNEQFF	TGTGCCAGCAGCTTGACCCAGCGGGGCGGTAATGAGCAGTTCTTC
NA	TRBJ1-6	TRBD1	TRBV30	CAWSDRGGSSPLHF	TGTGCCTGGAGTGACAGGGGGGGAAGTTCACCCCTCCACTTT
NA	TRBJ1-2	NA	TRBV5-5	CASTRGYGYTF	TGTGCCAGCACCAGGGGCTATGGCTACACCTTC
NA	TRBJ1-2	NA	TRBV5-1	CASSEGVWPNYGYTF	TGCGCCAGCAGCGAGGGGGTCTGGCCTAACTATGGCTACACCTTC
NA	TRBJ2-7	NA	TRBV7-9	CASSLGGRSYEQYF	TGTGCCAGCAGCTTAGGGGGGCGGTCCTACGAGCAGTACTTC
NA	TRBJ2-7	TRBD2	TRBV6-5	CANSRDYNYEQYF	TGTGCCAACAGCCGGGACTACAATTACGAGCAGTACTTC
NA	TRBJ2-2	TRBD2	TRBV28	CASSLGDYANTGELFF	TGTGCCAGCAGCCTGGGGGACTACGCGAACACCGGGGAGCTGTTTTTT
NA	TRBJ2-3	NA	TRBV7-2	CASSAVAWGADTQYF	TGTGCCAGCAGCGCGGTGGCCTGGGGAGCAGATACGCAGTATTTT
NA	TRBJ2-4	TRBD2	TRBV15	CATSRVVGSGGKNIQYF	TGTGCCACCAGCAGAGTAGTCGGTAGCGGGGGCAAAAACATTCAGTACTTC
NA	TRBJ1-1	NA	TRBV5-1	CASSQGVRVSEAFF	TGCGCCAGCAGCCAGGGCGTCAGGGTATCTGAAGCTTTCTTT
NA	TRBJ1-2	TRBD1	TRBV29-1	CSGGGAGGVGYTF	TGCAGCGGAGGAGGGGCAGGGGGCGTCGGCTACACCTTC
NA	TRBJ2-2	NA	TRBV18	CASSPTLPTGRSNTGELFF	TGTGCCAGCTCACCGACTCTGCCGACTGGCAGATCGAACACCGGGGAGCTGTTTTTT
few	TRBJ2-3	TRBD1	TRBV4-2	CASSRTGTGGTDTQYF	TGTGCCAGCAGCCGAACCGGGACAGGGGGGACAGATACGCAGTATTTT